What follows are 29 T cell receptor beta chains derived from one specimen sequenced in a study of blood T cell repertoires in COVID-19 (dated by TCRdb to the early 2020s). Preparation of the library involved the immunoSEQ multiplex PCR assay. TCRdb's version of the immuneACCESS table is confined to in-frame rearrangements and falls short of the full clone set. An unresolved V gene accounts for under half of the shortfall where checked; the remainder is of unknown origin. The sample yields 60,000 to 90,000 clones; about 83% were counted once. The ten largest clones take up around 5% of the sample. Material: peripheral blood. These receptor sequences come from a woman older than 75 with active or convalescent COVID-19.

This sequence joins TRBV19 and TRBJ2-6; TRBD1 might be the D (5 bases). V was clipped by 2 bases and J by 2 bases, with 10 bases between them. From germline, CDR1 is LNHDA and CDR2 SQIVND (reference sequence). This CDR3 is built from 16 residues. The CDR3 sequence: CASSIRGVAGANVLTF. The CDR3 coding sequence is TGTGCCAGTAGTATAAGGGGCGTAGCTGGGGCCAACGTCCTGACTTTC.

V is TRBV20-1 and J is TRBJ1-5, with D possibly being TRBD1 (5 bases). Germline CDR1 is DFQATT and CDR2 is SNEGSKA (reference sequence). Trimming removed 3 bases at V and 6 bases at J, with 15 bases between. The CDR3 is 14 amino acids. CDR3 in DNA: TGCAGTGCTAGTGTGGCAGGGCGTGGTCAGCCCCAGCATTTT. As protein: CSASVAGRGQPQHF.

This clone was seen only a few times. The junction departs from germline at one end; a sequencing error may be responsible. This rearrangement joins TRBV5-4 to TRBJ2-6; D is perhaps TRBD2 (5 bases). Germline CDR1 SGHNT, CDR2 YYREEE (reference sequence). This CDR3 is 12 amino acids long. DNA of the CDR3: TGTGCCAGCAGCCTCGGGGACAACGTCCTGACTTTC. Amino acid sequence: CASSLGDNVLTF.

This clone has just a few counts. CDR3: CAWSWGTGSYNEQFF. The CDR3 DNA is TGTGCCTGGAGTTGGGGGACAGGCTCCTACAATGAGCAGTTCTTC. The chain couples TRBV30 to TRBJ2-1, with 8 bases fitting TRBD1. After removal of 2 bases from V and 0 bases from J, the junction contained 3 bases not matched to a gene. In germline, CDR1 is GTSNPN, CDR2 SVGIG (reference sequence). This CDR3 region has 15 residues.

As to this clone: At one end the junction does not follow the germline gene, possibly because of a read error. The chain couples TRBV2 to TRBJ2-1; 7 bases are a match to TRBD2. There are 13 residues in the CDR3. Germline V gene data show CDR1 as SNHLY and CDR2 as FYNNEI. In nucleotides, the CDR3 is TGTGCCAGCAGTGAAGGGCTCGGGCGGGAGCGGTTCTTC. This gives the protein CASSEGLGRERFF.

V usage is TRBV5-5 and J usage is TRBJ1-5, with 7 nucleotides matching TRBD1. The CDR3 is 15 amino acids. The trim removed 10 bases at V and 1 base at J, leaving 11 bases unmatched. Germline lookup yields CDR1 SGHKS and CDR2 YYEKEE (reference sequence). The CDR3 loop reads CASQTGPLSNQPQHF. CDR3 DNA: TGTGCCTCTCAGACAGGGCCCCTGAGCAATCAGCCCCAGCATTTT.

This chain uses TRBV19 with TRBJ2-3, with 12 bases aligning to TRBD2. This CDR3 is built from 16 residues. Germline V CDR1 and CDR2: LNHDA, SQIVND (reference sequence). Unmatched junction bases numbered 6, after V lost 4 bases and J lost 4 bases. CDR3 bases: TGTGCCAGTAGTAGGCTAGCGGGGGGGCGCCCAGATACGCAGTATTTT. It translates to CASSRLAGGRPDTQYF.

The chain combines TRBV5-4 with TRBJ1-6, with D maybe TRBD1 (5 bases). The CDR3 is made up of 14 amino acids. Trimming took off 0 bases at V and 7 bases at J, with 8 bases between the two ends. Germline V CDR1 and CDR2: SGHNT, YYREEE (reference sequence). The CDR3 sequence is CASSLVGLNSPLHF. Written as DNA, the CDR3 is TGTGCCAGCAGCTTGGTGGGACTCAATTCACCCCTCCACTTT.

This chain connects TRBV11-2 to TRBJ1-1, with 8 bases matching TRBD1. From germline, CDR1 is SGHAT and CDR2 FQNNGV. Losses at the gene ends were 5 bases for V and 0 bases for J; bases not matched to a gene: 5. The CDR3 has 15 residues. CDR3 protein: CASSPRTGMNTEAFF. DNA of the CDR3: TGTGCCAGCAGCCCACGGACAGGGATGAACACTGAAGCTTTCTTT.

This clone was observed once. The rearrangement joins TRBV24-1 to TRBJ2-5, with 7 bases identical to TRBD2. V lost 5 bases and J lost 1; bases outside the gene matches: 9. The CDR3 spans 16 residues. Germline-derived CDR1 and CDR2 are KGHDR and SFDVKD. The CDR3 nucleotides are TGTGCCACCAGTGCGGGAGGCCGGGGCACCCAAGAGACCCAGTACTTC. Amino acid sequence: CATSAGGRGTQETQYF.

This clone is a singleton in its sample. The CDR3 reads CASRRDRNTEAFF. The DNA for the CDR3 is TGTGCCAGTAGGAGAGACAGAAACACTGAAGCTTTCTTT. V and J are TRBV19 and TRBJ1-1, with D possibly matching TRBD1 (5 bases). V gave up 6 bases and J gave up 2 bases, with 10 bases separating them. This CDR3 is 13 amino acids long. Germline V gene data show CDR1 as LNHDA and CDR2 as SQIVND (reference sequence).

This chain links TRBV27 with TRBJ2-1, with 11 bases aligning to TRBD2. This CDR3 is 18 amino acids long. V lost 1 base, J lost 6 bases, and 11 bases stayed unmatched. The germline gives CDR1 MNHEY, CDR2 SMNVEV (reference sequence). The DNA of the CDR3 is TGTGCCAGCAGTTTATATCCTAGCGGGGGGCCTAGAGTCAATGAGCAGTTCTTC. This gives the protein CASSLYPSGGPRVNEQFF.

The rearrangement uses TRBV6-1 and TRBJ1-3; 7 nucleotides agree with TRBD1. The CDR3 is 17 amino acids. V lost 4 bases to trimming and J lost 2 bases; unmatched junction nucleotides: 11. Germline V gene lookup returns CDR1 MNHNS and CDR2 SASEGT. The CDR3 loop is CASSGLPDRYPGNTIYF. The CDR3 DNA is TGTGCCAGCAGTGGACTCCCGGACAGGTACCCTGGAAACACCATATATTTT.

The rearrangement joins TRBV18 to TRBJ1-2, with D possibly matching TRBD1 (6 bases). The CDR3 runs to 16 residues. V was trimmed by 4 bases and J by 7 bases, leaving 22 bases between them. Germline CDR1 reads KGHSH; CDR2 reads LQKENI. As DNA, the CDR3 is TGTGCCAGCTCACTCAACCCCCCCAGGGGCCTTGGTGGCTACACCTTC. Amino acids: CASSLNPPRGLGGYTF.

The chain joins TRBV28 to TRBJ1-4; 10 nucleotides line up with TRBD1. The CDR3 contains 14 residues. J gave up 8 bases and V 6 bases, and 6 bases lay outside the gene matches. Germline V gene lookup returns CDR1 MDHEN and CDR2 SYDVKM. The CDR3 here is CASSPTGGVEKLFF. As DNA, the CDR3 is TGTGCCAGCAGCCCGACAGGGGGCGTCGAAAAACTGTTTTTT. Looking up the rest from reference TRBV28 and TRBJ1-4 gives the full variable domain: DVKVTQSSRYLVKRTGEKVFLECVQDMDHENMFWYRQDPGLGLRLIYFSYDVKMKEKGDIPEGYSVSREKKERFSLILESASTNQTSMYLCASSPTGGVEKLFFGSGTQLSVL.

This clone was seen once. V gene TRBV9 combines with J gene TRBJ2-2; 13 bases map to TRBD2. This CDR3 region has 19 residues. Germline assignment: CDR1 SGDLS and CDR2 YYNGEE. Germline trimming cut 0 bases from V and 4 bases from J; bases unmatched to any gene: 9. The CDR3 loop is CASSVAALAGGPSTGELFF. Here the CDR3 DNA reads TGTGCCAGCAGCGTAGCTGCACTAGCGGGAGGGCCGAGCACCGGGGAGCTGTTTTTT.

CDR3: CASGALPGQGAADTQYF. In DNA, the CDR3 is TGTGCCAGCGGGGCCCTTCCGGGACAGGGGGCCGCAGATACGCAGTATTTT. The rearrangement joins TRBV2 to TRBJ2-3; 12 bases are a match to TRBD1. There are 17 residues in the CDR3. V gave up 8 bases and J gave up 4 bases; unmatched junction bases: 13. CDR1 is SNHLY and CDR2 is FYNNEI in the germline V gene.

The rearrangement joins TRBV30 to TRBJ2-1; D not resolved. V lost 4 bases and J 4 bases, leaving 11 bases between the germline ends. From germline, CDR1 is GTSNPN and CDR2 SVGIG (reference sequence). This CDR3 is 13 amino acids long. CDR3 loop: CAWIRFEYNEQFF. For the CDR3, the DNA is TGTGCCTGGATACGCTTCGAGTACAATGAGCAGTTCTTC.

This chain joins TRBV6-2 or TRBV6-3 and TRBJ2-5; TRBD1 might be the D (5 bases). From germline, CDR1 is MNHEY and CDR2 SVGEGT. V was clipped by 2 bases and J by 9 bases, with 13 bases between them. The CDR3 has 13 amino acids. The CDR3 nucleotides read TGTGCCAGCAGTTACCAGGGCGTTGCGGCCCAGTACTTC. Translation gives CASSYQGVAAQYF.

This clone was seen once. The chain is built from TRBV9 and TRBJ2-1, with 11 bases identical to TRBD2. This CDR3 spans 17 amino acids. Germline V gives CDR1 SGDLS, CDR2 YYNGEE. Trimming removed 0 bases from V and 6 bases from J; junction bases left unmatched: 8. CDR3 residues: CASSVGLAGGQSNEQFF. DNA of the CDR3: TGTGCCAGCAGCGTAGGTCTAGCGGGAGGACAATCCAATGAGCAGTTCTTC.

The chain joins TRBV6-5 to TRBJ1-4; weak D call: TRBD1 (6 bases). V dropped 6 bases and J dropped 4 bases, with 15 bases sitting between them. Germline V gene sequence: CDR1 MNHEY, CDR2 SVGAGI. The CDR3 consists of 15 residues. The CDR3 coding sequence is TGTGCCAGCAGGGGAGGGGGTTTTGGTAATGAAAAACTGTTTTTT. Amino acid sequence: CASRGGGFGNEKLFF.

The gene calls are TRBV19 and TRBJ2-2; D might be TRBD1 (6 bases). V lost 4 bases to trimming and J lost 4 bases, with 13 bases between them. Germline values: CDR1 LNHDA, CDR2 SQIVND (reference sequence). CDR3 size: 15 residues. The CDR3 reads CASSKQGRATGELFF. Written as DNA, the CDR3 is TGTGCCAGTAGTAAACAGGGCAGAGCCACCGGGGAGCTGTTTTTT.

V is TRBV3-1 (or the pseudogene TRBV3-2) and J is TRBJ1-1; no firm D call. The V gene lost 4 bases and the J gene lost 4 bases, with 13 bases spanning the gap. The CDR3 is 14 residues long. Germline lookup yields CDR1 LGHDT and CDR2 YNNKEL (reference sequence). The CDR3: CASSLGVGATEAFF. CDR3 coding DNA: TGTGCCAGCAGCCTAGGAGTGGGAGCCACTGAAGCTTTCTTT.

The J gene is TRBJ1-2, the V gene TRBV3-1 (or the pseudogene TRBV3-2), with TRBD1 matching 8 bases. The CDR3 is 16 amino acids. V dropped 3 bases and J dropped 2; count of bases not matched to a gene: 8. Germline V gives CDR1 LGHDT, CDR2 YNNKEL (reference sequence). The CDR3 coding sequence is TGTGCCAGCAGCCACACTGACAGGGGATACAACTATGGCTACACCTTC. Its protein is CASSHTDRGYNYGYTF.

This clone was detected only once. The chain joins TRBV6-2 or TRBV6-3 to TRBJ2-4; 8 positions match TRBD2. J gave up 3 bases and V 0 bases, and 10 bases lay outside the gene matches. The germline CDR1 and CDR2 sequences are MNHEY and SVGEGT. CDR3 length: 18 residues. This chain's CDR3 is CASSYSSGGTTVKNIQYF. The CDR3, as DNA: TGTGCCAGCAGTTACTCGTCGGGGGGGACCACCGTCAAAAACATTCAGTACTTC.

The rearrangement uses TRBV5-4 and TRBJ1-1, with D perhaps matching TRBD1 (5 bases). CDR1 is SGHNT, CDR2 YYREEE, per germline (reference sequence). CDR3 length: 16 amino acids. V shed 0 bases and J shed 5 bases, with 17 bases lying between them. The CDR3 sequence: CASSLEGSGLGTEAFF. The CDR3 bases are TGTGCCAGCAGCTTGGAGGGTTCAGGGCTTGGTACTGAAGCTTTCTTT.

J is TRBJ2-1 and V is TRBV27, with TRBD1 matching over 12 bases. The junction had 3 bases not matched to a gene; V was cut back by 3 bases and J by 9 bases. The germline V gene has CDR1 MNHEY and CDR2 SMNVEV (reference sequence). The CDR3 totals 14 residues. The CDR3 DNA follows: TGTGCCAGCAGTTTTGGGACAGGGGGCACTGAGCAGTTCTTC. This encodes CASSFGTGGTEQFF.

This chain connects TRBV5-4 to TRBJ1-6, with 10 bases identical to TRBD1. Germline CDR1 is SGHNT and CDR2 is YYREEE (reference sequence). The V segment lost 3 bases and the J segment 7 bases; nucleotides outside the gene matches: 7. There are 16 residues in the CDR3. This chain's CDR3 is CASSSPRQGANSPLHF. For the CDR3, the DNA is TGTGCCAGCAGCTCCCCCCGACAGGGGGCCAATTCACCCCTCCACTTT.

The rearrangement links TRBV21-1 to TRBJ2-7; no DNA check was done on the table's D call, TRBD1. TRBV21-1 is assigned pseudogene status. The CDR3 runs 13 residues. CDR3 nucleotides: TGTGCCAGCAGCCGGACAGGGACCTACGAGCAGTACTTC. Its protein product is CASSRTGTYEQYF.